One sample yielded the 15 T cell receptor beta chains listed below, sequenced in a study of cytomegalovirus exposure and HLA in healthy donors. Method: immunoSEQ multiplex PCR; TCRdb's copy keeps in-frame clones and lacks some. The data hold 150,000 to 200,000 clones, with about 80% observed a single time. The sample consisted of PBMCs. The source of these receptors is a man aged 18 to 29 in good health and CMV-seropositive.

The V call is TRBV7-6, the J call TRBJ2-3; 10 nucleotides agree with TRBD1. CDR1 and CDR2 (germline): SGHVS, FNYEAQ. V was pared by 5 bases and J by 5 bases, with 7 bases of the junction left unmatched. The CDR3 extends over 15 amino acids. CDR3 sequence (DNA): TGTGCCAGCAGCGGTACCGGGACAGGGGAAGATACGCAGTATTTT. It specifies CASSGTGTGEDTQYF.

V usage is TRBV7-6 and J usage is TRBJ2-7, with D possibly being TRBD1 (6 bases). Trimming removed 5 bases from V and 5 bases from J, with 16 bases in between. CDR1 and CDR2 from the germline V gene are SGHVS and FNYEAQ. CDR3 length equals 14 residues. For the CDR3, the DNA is TGTGCCAGCAGCCCGGGACAAGGGGCCCACGAGCAGTACTTC. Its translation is CASSPGQGAHEQYF.

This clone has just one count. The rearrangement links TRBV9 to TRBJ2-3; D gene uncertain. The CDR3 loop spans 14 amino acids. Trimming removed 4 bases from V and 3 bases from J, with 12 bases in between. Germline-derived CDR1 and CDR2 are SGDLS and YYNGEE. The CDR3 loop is CASSPSGRTDTQYF. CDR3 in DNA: TGTGCCAGCAGCCCAAGTGGTCGGACAGATACGCAGTATTTT.

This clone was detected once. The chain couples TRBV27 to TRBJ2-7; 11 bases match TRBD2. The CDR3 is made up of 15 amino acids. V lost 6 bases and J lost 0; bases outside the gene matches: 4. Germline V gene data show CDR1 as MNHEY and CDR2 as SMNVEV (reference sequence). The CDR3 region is CASRPGLAGSYEQYF. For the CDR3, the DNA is TGTGCCAGCAGACCCGGACTAGCGGGCTCCTACGAGCAGTACTTC.

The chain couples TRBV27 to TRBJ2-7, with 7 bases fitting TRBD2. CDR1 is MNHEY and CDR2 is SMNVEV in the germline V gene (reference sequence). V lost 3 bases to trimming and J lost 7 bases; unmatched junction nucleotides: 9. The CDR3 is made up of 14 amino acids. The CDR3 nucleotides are TGTGCCAGCAGTTTGGGGGGGAGGGCCTGGGAGCAGTACTTC. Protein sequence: CASSLGGRAWEQYF.

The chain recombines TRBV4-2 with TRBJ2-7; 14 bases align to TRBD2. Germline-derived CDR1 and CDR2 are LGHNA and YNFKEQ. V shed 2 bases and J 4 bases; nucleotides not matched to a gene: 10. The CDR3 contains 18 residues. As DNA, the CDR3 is TGTGCCAGCAGCCAATTTATAGGGACTAGCGGGAGTTCTTACGAGCAGTACTTC. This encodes CASSQFIGTSGSSYEQYF.

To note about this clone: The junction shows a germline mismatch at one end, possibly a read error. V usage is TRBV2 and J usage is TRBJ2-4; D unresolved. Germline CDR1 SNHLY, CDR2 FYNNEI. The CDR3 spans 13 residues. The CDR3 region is CASNQRPQKTRHF. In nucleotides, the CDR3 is TGTGCCAGCAATCAGCGCCCCCAGAAAACTCGACACTTC.

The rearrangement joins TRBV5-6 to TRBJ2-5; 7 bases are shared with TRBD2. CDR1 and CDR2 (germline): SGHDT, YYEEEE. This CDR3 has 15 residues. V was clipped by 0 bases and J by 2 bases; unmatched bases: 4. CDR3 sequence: CASSLATGGQETQYF. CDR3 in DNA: TGTGCCAGCAGCTTGGCAACGGGGGGACAAGAGACCCAGTACTTC.

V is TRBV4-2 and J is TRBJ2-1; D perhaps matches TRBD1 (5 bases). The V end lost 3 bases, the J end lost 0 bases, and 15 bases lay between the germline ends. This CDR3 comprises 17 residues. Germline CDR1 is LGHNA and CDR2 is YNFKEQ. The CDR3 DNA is TGTGCCAGCAGCCAGCCCCACCAGGGAAGCTCCTACAATGAGCAGTTCTTC. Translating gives CASSQPHQGSSYNEQFF.

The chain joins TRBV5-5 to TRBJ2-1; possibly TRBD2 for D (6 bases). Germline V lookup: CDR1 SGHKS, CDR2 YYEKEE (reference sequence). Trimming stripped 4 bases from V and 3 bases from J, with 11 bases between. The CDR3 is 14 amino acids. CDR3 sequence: CASSLPTSYNEQFF. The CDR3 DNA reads TGTGCCAGCAGCCTTCCGACTAGCTACAATGAGCAGTTCTTC.

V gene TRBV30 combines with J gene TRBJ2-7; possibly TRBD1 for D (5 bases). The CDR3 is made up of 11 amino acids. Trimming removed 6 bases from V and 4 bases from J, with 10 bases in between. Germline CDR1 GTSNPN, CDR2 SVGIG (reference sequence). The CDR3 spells CACGPGYEQYF. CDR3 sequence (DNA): TGTGCCTGCGGCCCAGGGTACGAGCAGTACTTC.

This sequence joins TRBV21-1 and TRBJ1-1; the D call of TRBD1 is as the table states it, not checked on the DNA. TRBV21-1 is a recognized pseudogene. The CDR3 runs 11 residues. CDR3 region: CGPIWTREAFF. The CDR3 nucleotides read TGTGGCCCGATATGGACACGTGAAGCTTTCTTT.

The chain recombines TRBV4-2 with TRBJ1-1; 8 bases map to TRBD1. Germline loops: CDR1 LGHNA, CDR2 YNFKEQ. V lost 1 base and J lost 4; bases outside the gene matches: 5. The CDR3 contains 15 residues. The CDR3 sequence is CASSQAGQARTEAFF. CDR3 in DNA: TGTGCCAGCAGCCAAGCGGGACAGGCCCGCACTGAAGCTTTCTTT.

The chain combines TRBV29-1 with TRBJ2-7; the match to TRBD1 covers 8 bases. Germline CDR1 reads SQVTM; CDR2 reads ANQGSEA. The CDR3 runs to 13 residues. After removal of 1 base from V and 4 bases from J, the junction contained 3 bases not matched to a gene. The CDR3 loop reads CSVEGQGKYEQYF. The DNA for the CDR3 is TGCAGCGTTGAAGGACAGGGGAAATACGAGCAGTACTTC.

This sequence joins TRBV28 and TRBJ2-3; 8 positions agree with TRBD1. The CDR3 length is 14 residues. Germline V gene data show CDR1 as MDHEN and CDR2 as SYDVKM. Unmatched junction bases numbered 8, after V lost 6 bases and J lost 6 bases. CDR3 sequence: CASSPQGAADTQYF. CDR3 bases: TGTGCCAGCAGCCCCCAGGGGGCGGCGGATACGCAGTATTTT.